This T cell receptor beta chain was captured in a study of T-cell reconstitution after alpha-beta-depleted transplantation in children (dated by TCRdb to 2016 to 2017). As for the study more broadly: T-cell immune reconstitution after TCRalphabeta/CD19-depleted allogeneic hematopoietic cell transplantation in children was quantitatively tracked in the study by means of TCR repertoire profiling. On the study overall, not on this receptor specifically: Over subsequent months, a decline in hyperexpanded clone frequencies was noted, and after one year, T-cell counts and TCRbeta diversity were mostly ascribed to newly produced T cells. About two months after transplant, the apparently early recovery of alphabetaT-cell counts reportedly depended on just several hundred clones that had expanded rapidly and came from non-depleted graft cells. In some patients, the high TCRbeta diversity seen at day 60 was put down to recipient T cells and intrathymic progenitors that had survived conditioning.

The treatment or condition label corresponds to: allogeneic hematopoietic cell transplantation with graft depleted of TCRalphabeta T cells and CD19 B cells. The children who served as transplant recipients had been given grafts of TCRalphabeta/CD19-depleted allogeneic hematopoietic cells. As for this clonotype: There is no known antigen for this receptor. It has no much larger one-base neighbor in the sample; base qualities were not kept.

The CDR3 numbers 14 residues from cysteine through phenylalanine. Only the CDR3 part of the read is kept: 42 bases, read in frame from the first base. The CDR1 and CDR2 encoded by the germline V gene are MGHRA and YSYEKL. V is pared back by 7 bases and J by 5 bases, with 15 bases lying between the germline termini. Receptors were amplified or captured by PCR. Data came from an Illumina HiSeq 2500. TCR library preparation used molecular barcoding, with unique molecular identifiers applied to normalize quantification of the TCRbeta repertoire. TCRdb redid the processing of the public reads, applying fastp at Q25 and MiXCR, and retained in-frame beta chains. All rows with the same CDR3 protein become a single entry with the most common DNA and genes. A total of around 700,000 distinct CDR3 sequences appear in this sample, about 12% of them only once. The ten largest clonotypes hold around 0.76% of the sample.

The TCR originated in a girl aged 2 to 9 with congenital amegakaryocytic thrombocytopenia, due to receive a stem cell transplant. Recombination linked TRBV4-1 to TRBJ2-1; the best D guess is TRBD1, with 6 bases matching. The specimen was PBMCs, collected before TCRalphabeta/CD19-depleted stem cell transplant. The CDR3 protein sequence reads: CASKETGANNEQFF. The sequenced DNA is TGCGCCAGCAAGGAGACAGGAGCTAACAATGAGCAGTTCTTC.